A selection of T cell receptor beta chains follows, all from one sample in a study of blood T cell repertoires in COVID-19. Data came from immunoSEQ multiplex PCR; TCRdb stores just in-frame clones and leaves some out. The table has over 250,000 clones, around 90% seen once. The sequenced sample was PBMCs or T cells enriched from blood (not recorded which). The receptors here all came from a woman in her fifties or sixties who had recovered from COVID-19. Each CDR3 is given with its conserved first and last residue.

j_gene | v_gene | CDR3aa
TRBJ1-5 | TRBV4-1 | CASSATGGNQPQHF
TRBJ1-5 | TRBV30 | CACATGPNQPQHF
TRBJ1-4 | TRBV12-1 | CASSLRQQTTNEKLFF
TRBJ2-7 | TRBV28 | CASTASGRKSLSYEQYF
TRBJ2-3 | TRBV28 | CASSFGYYRYQSTDTQYF
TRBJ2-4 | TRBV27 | CASSLSVGDGKNIQYF
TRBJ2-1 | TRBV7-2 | CASSKYGTSGLYNEQFF
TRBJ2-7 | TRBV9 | CASSTGTAPYEQYF
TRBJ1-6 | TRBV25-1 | CASSAAHRSPLHF
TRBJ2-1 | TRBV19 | CASSNERERSYNEQFF
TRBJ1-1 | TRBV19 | CASSKEGSTEAFF
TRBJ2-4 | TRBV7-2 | CASSRDRDSKNIQYF
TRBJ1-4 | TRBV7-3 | CASSLSGTGTEKLFF
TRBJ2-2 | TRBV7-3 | CASSGRPGLAGSGELFF
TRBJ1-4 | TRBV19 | CASSPTTATEKLFF
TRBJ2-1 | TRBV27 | CASRAIRDSTNEQFF
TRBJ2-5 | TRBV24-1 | CATSDTGTPKETQYF
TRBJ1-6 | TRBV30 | CAWSVSGFNSPLHF
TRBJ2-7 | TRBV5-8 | CASRAVGAHEQYF
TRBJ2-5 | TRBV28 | CASSIGSRRGETQYF
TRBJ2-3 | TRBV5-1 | CASKRVPGGSPDTQYF
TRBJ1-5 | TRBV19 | CAGRVWGNQPQHF
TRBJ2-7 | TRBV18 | CASSPRDSSYEQYF
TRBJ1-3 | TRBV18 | CASSRIDTGSGNTIYF
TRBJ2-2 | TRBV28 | CASSYNSGRAFTGELFF
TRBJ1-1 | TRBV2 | CASGDVNTEAFF
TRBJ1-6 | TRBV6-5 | CASRKRDSSSPLHF
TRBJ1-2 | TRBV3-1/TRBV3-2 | CASSQATGNYGYTF
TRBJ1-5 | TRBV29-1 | CSVGDMSNQPQHF
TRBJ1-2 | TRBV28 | CASSFRLRGRPYGYTF
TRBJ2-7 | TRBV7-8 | CASSRRGLAGVYEQYF
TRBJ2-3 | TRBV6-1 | CASSGRTSGFSSTDTQYF